The clone carrying this TCR beta chain is deemed medium-sized. Its antigen is currently unknown. Alpha and beta constant-region primers primed reverse transcription of 500 to 550 ng RNA. Each of the alpha and beta chains got its own library through chain-specific third strand synthesis with indices. TCRdb reprocessed the 5' RACE reads with MiXCR, giving one entry per CDR3 protein. This table holds about 8,600 distinct CDR3 sequences, 8.5% to 9% found once. This specimen comes from a study of HIV-infected patients and healthy controls. Study-wide results and caveats: MAIT alpha-chain CDR3s were frequent in healthy controls, depleted in HIV+. HIV-associated CDR3 frequencies dropped significantly during therapy; CMV-associated ones, mostly rising, changed nonsignificantly. Comparisons were complicated because patients and controls had unequal numbers of distinct sequences. The seeming recovery of the Gini index after therapy in HIV-infected patients vanished in size-matched data.

Follow-up blood was drawn about 14 weeks, roughly three months, after antiretroviral therapy began. All unsorted peripheral T cells were captured because whole blood was used without fractionation. Sequences were derived from blood, sampled during antiretroviral therapy. The source of this sequence is an adult with HIV infection.

CDR3 sequence: CASSSRLSGELFF. As DNA, the CDR3 is TGTGCCAGCAGCTCGCGACTATCCGGGGAGCTGTTTTTT. The chain has TRBV5-6 and TRBJ2-2, with a tentative D call TRBD2 (5 bases). CDR1 and CDR2 (germline): SGHDT, YYEEEE. The CDR3 runs to 13 residues. V shed 3 bases and J shed 6 bases, with 9 bases lying between them. Supplemented by reference TRBV5-6 and TRBJ2-2, the full variable domain reads DAGVTQSPTHLIKTRGQQVTLRCSPKSGHDTVSWYQQALGQGPQFIFQYYEEEERQRGNFPDRFSGHQFPNYSSELNVNALLLGDSALYLCASSSRLSGELFFGEGSRLTVL.